Listed below are T cell receptor beta chains from one sample, sequenced in a study of cytomegalovirus exposure and HLA in healthy donors. The protocol was immunoSEQ multiplex PCR, while the TCRdb copy is restricted to in-frame clones and leaves out a portion. The sample yields around 65,000 clones, about 80% seen once. Source material: PBMCs. These receptors all stem from a man aged 50-60 years in good health and CMV-seropositive. Each CDR3 is given with its conserved first and last residue. Fields, in order: V gene, J gene, CDR3 protein.

TRBV5-1	TRBJ1-3	CASSLDQGSGNTTYF
TRBV6-5	TRBJ1-2	CASRKEYGYTF
TRBV7-9	TRBJ2-1	CASSLVVANEQFF
TRBV5-6	TRBJ1-2	CASSTRQNYGYTF
TRBV7-2	TRBJ1-2	CASSSSPGQTNYGYTF
TRBV9	TRBJ2-3	CASSVFGGMRDTQYF
TRBV6-1	TRBJ1-4	CASSEWAPQKGEKLFF
TRBV7-9	TRBJ2-7	CASSGQGASYEQYF
TRBV19	TRBJ1-1	CASEDPGGLNTEAFF
TRBV7-2	TRBJ2-1	CASSQERGGGNEQFF
TRBV5-6	TRBJ2-7	CASSSRTHPYEQYF
TRBV13	TRBJ2-7	CASTRGSTEQYF
TRBV4-3	TRBJ2-1	CATSQAMIVIIYNEQFF
TRBV7-8	TRBJ2-1	CASSLAGAAYNEQFF
TRBV6-1	TRBJ2-5	CASSEWYGTGQETQYF
TRBV6-4	TRBJ2-1	CASSVDRVSYNEQFF
TRBV18	TRBJ2-7	CASSPRRSQISYEQYF
TRBV6-5	TRBJ1-1	CASNRQGGMNTEAFF
TRBV27	TRBJ1-4	CASGPATNEKLFF
TRBV2	TRBJ2-5	CASSDAPRSGQETQYF
TRBV5-4	TRBJ2-1	CASSLAAGGSYNEQFF
TRBV30	TRBJ1-5	CAWSGTGFGQPQHF
TRBV9	TRBJ2-2	CASSKGQGIPGELFF
TRBV14	TRBJ2-5	CASSPPTGGQSKTQYF
TRBV19	TRBJ1-6	CASSAALDRRNSPLPF
TRBV4-1	TRBJ1-2	CASSPYYPGDYGYTF
TRBV30	TRBJ1-5	CAWSRQGAGQPQHF
TRBV28	TRBJ1-1	CASKGVRVNTEAFF
TRBV10-3	TRBJ1-4	CAISESQGGVGEKLFF
TRBV7-8	TRBJ2-2	CASSPGKGVNTGELFF
TRBV2	TRBJ1-6	CASSRTGTGISGNSPLHF
TRBV28	TRBJ1-2	CASRDNIYGYTF
TRBV30	TRBJ1-1	CAWRQGTEAFF
TRBV19	TRBJ1-1	CASSRTDRNTEAFF
TRBV6-5	TRBJ1-2	CASHKRGPQAGYTF
TRBV7-3	TRBJ2-2	CASSLLAGAGELFF
TRBV11-2	TRBJ2-1	CASSLGKGVGEQFF
TRBV21-1	TRBJ1-1	CASSKEEHRNTEAFF
TRBV18	TRBJ1-2	CASSPESRDRGSGYTF
TRBV28	TRBJ2-7	CASSFRDRGSYEQYF
TRBV9	TRBJ2-7	CASSCQGPSCYEQYF
TRBV18	TRBJ2-7	CASSRLDRDEQYF
TRBV2	TRBJ2-7	CASATRRGIYEQYF
TRBV7-9	TRBJ2-2	CASSSLETGELFF
TRBV6-5	TRBJ1-1	CASSQSPGDTEAFF
TRBV5-1	TRBJ1-4	CASSLGRLREKLFF